The clone carrying this T cell receptor beta chain was counted ten times or more. Its matching antigen is unknown. This sample was included in a study of T cell repertoires in cytomegalovirus infection. Study as a whole: Matching HLA type and CMV infection were both indicated by public TCR beta signatures. Broader study findings: Based on cumulative public TCR beta family frequency, carriers of CMV plus the relevant HLA were identified. There were HLA-C-restricted CMV-specific TCR beta clonotypes dominating the ex vivo response.

TCRdb itself ran the reads through MiXCR, one entry per CDR3 protein. The top ten clones hold roughly 50% of a sample with a few hundred thousand distinct CDR3 sequences, about a sixth of them seen once. The sequencing sample was made of CD8+ T cells from PBMCs. The sequence was obtained from a human donor in good health (CMV status not recorded). Some clones in this sample may be carry-over from other donors' samples.

CDR3 residues: CASSLVGTAYNEQFF. In DNA, the CDR3 is TGTGCCAGCAGCTTAGTCGGGACAGCCTACAATGAGCAGTTCTTC. The rearrangement joins TRBV11-1 to TRBJ2-1; TRBD1 matches 7 bases. The CDR3 runs 15 residues. CDR1 and CDR2 (germline): SGHAT, FQDESV (reference sequence). With 1 base clipped from V and 2 bases from J, the junction kept 2 bases outside the gene matches.